The rows below give T cell receptor beta chains drawn from one sample of a study of metastatic and nonmetastatic thyroid tumors. TCRdb recomputed clones from the PCR reads via MiXCR. Here the sample spans 15,000 or so clones, about a quarter being singletons. Source material: tumor tissue. All receptors derive from a female donor with papillary thyroid cancer or a benign thyroid nodule (not recorded which). Some clones in this sample may be carry-over from other donors' samples. CDR3s include the opening cysteine and the closing phenylalanine or tryptophan. A D gene is named only where the DNA matches it firmly. Size is omitted from some rows. Given values are once, few, many or a class for expanded clones.

V gene	J gene	D gene	clone size	CDR3 protein	CDR3 DNA
TRBV7-6	TRBJ2-7	NA	many	CASSLGGLSYEQYF	TGTGCCAGCAGCTTAGGGGGACTGTCCTACGAGCAGTACTTC
TRBV6-5	TRBJ2-2	TRBD1	NA	CASSYGGDRGGTGELFF	TGTGCCAGCAGTTACGGCGGGGACAGGGGTGGCACCGGGGAGCTGTTTTTT
TRBV5-1	TRBJ1-5	NA	many	CASSLGQNNQPQHF	TGCGCCAGCAGCTTGGGGCAAAACAATCAGCCCCAGCATTTT
TRBV5-1	TRBJ1-4	NA	many	CASSLWPTNEKLFF	TGCGCCAGCAGCTTGTGGCCGACTAATGAAAAACTGTTTTTT
TRBV30	TRBJ1-2	NA	many	CACLTFSLSGGYTF	TGTGCCTGTCTCACATTTTCACTGTCGGGAGGCTACACCTTC
TRBV6-1	TRBJ2-7	TRBD1	NA	CASRDRALDEQHF	TGTGCCAGCCGTGACAGGGCTTTAGACGAGCAGCACTTC
TRBV5-1	TRBJ1-5	TRBD1	NA	CASSLPTGGNHPQHF	TGCGCCAGCAGCTTGCCTACAGGGGGCAATCATCCCCAGCATTTT
TRBV15	TRBJ2-1	NA	medium-sized	CATSSLHEQFF	TGTGCCACCAGCAGTCTGCATGAGCAGTTCTTC
TRBV6-1	TRBJ2-3	NA	few	CASSALDPPIVTDTQYF	TGTGCCAGCAGTGCCTTGGACCCACCAATTGTCACAGATACGCAGTATTTT
TRBV28	TRBJ1-2	NA	NA	CASFGLPGNRGYTF	TGTGCCAGCTTTGGGTTACCAGGGAATCGTGGCTACACCTTC
TRBV2	TRBJ2-7	TRBD2	medium-sized	CASRLAGAYEQYF	TGTGCCAGCAGGCTAGCGGGAGCCTACGAGCAGTACTTC
TRBV5-8	TRBJ2-1	TRBD2	many	CASSLSGTSGNEQFF	TGTGCCAGCAGCTTGTCCGGGACTAGCGGGAATGAGCAGTTCTTC
TRBV30	TRBJ2-7	NA	NA	CAWSQRGSEQYF	TGTGCCTGGAGCCAGAGGGGGAGCGAGCAGTACTTC
TRBV5-5	TRBJ1-4	NA	many	CASTSGVVEQKLFF	TGTGCCAGCACTTCTGGGGTGGTGGAACAAAAACTGTTTTTT
TRBV28	TRBJ1-1	TRBD1	many	CASSLSGGLTEAFF	TGTGCCAGCAGTTTATCAGGGGGGCTCACTGAAGCCTTCTTT
TRBV27	TRBJ2-7	TRBD2	NA	CASSYSGSHSGYEQYF	TGTGCCAGCAGCTATAGCGGGAGCCACTCTGGATACGAGCAGTACTTC
TRBV10-2	TRBJ2-1	NA	many	CASSEATTLGEQFF	TGCGCCAGCAGTGAGGCCACCACCCTGGGTGAGCAGTTCTTC
TRBV9	TRBJ1-2	TRBD1	many	CASSVQGAWGYTF	TGTGCCAGCAGCGTACAGGGGGCCTGGGGCTACACCTTC
TRBV3-1	TRBJ1-1	TRBD1	many	CASRGTDLNTEAFF	TGCGCCAGCAGAGGGACAGATTTGAACACTGAAGCCTTCTTT
TRBV7-3	TRBJ2-6	NA	many	CASSASLTGPSGANVLTF	TGTGCCAGCAGCGCATCCCTGACAGGCCCCTCTGGGGCCAACGTCCTGACTTTC